The 5 T cell receptor beta chains given below trace back to one sample, sequenced in a study of T cells in Graves' hyperthyroidism and ophthalmopathy (dated by TCRdb to about 2019). Library construction relied on multiplex PCR. Instrument used: Illumina HiSeq 2000. Amplification of TCR beta CDR3 regions was carried out from RNA transcripts. The first round of RT-PCR for the TCR CDR3 was performed with the HTBI primer set and the Qiagen OneStep RT-PCR kit. Using fastp trimming at Q25 and MiXCR clonotype assembly, TCRdb reanalyzed the public sequencing data and kept in-frame beta chains. When rows share a CDR3 protein, they turn into one entry using the most common DNA and genes. The sample data list over 300,000 distinct CDR3 sequences, and 11% to 15% of these were observed just once. The ten largest clones capture around 10% of the sample. The source material was blood. These receptors were collected from a woman aged 55-70 years with Graves' hyperthyroidism.

This clonotype was detected ten times or more. This sequence joins TRBV24-1 and TRBJ2-5, with TRBD2 identical over 7 bases. This CDR3 comprises 14 residues. V dropped 1 base and J dropped 5; count of bases not matched to a gene: 3. Germline lookup yields CDR1 KGHDR and CDR2 SFDVKD. The CDR3 sequence: CATSDFKRGETQYF. For the CDR3, the DNA is TGTGCCACCAGTGATTTTAAGCGGGGCGAGACCCAGTACTTC.

The chain joins TRBV11-2 to TRBJ1-1; TRBD1 might be the D (6 bases). V was clipped by 1 base and J by 4 bases, with 19 bases between them. Germline V CDR1 and CDR2: SGHAT, FQNNGV. This CDR3 spans 17 amino acids. CDR3 bases: TGTGCCAGCAGCTTAGGTGGGGGGGGGCGGTGGCGCACTGAAGCTTTCTTT. Translation: CASSLGGGGRWRTEAFF.

The gene calls are TRBV3-1 and TRBJ2-7, with 12 bases aligning to TRBD1. This CDR3 is 15 amino acids long. The V gene's germline CDR1 is LGHDT and CDR2 YNNKEL (reference sequence). Trimming cost V 6 bases and J 3 bases; bases outside gene matches: 6. The CDR3 DNA reads as TGTGCCAGCAGACGAGGGACAGGGGGCGTCTACGAGCAGTACTTC. Its protein product is CASRRGTGGVYEQYF.

This chain joins TRBV19 and TRBJ2-7; 12 positions agree with TRBD2. Unmatched junction bases numbered 7, after V lost 4 bases and J lost 6 bases. The CDR3 covers 15 residues. The germline gives CDR1 LNHDA, CDR2 SQIVND (reference sequence). In DNA form, the CDR3 reads TGTGCCAGTAGTAAGAGGACTAGCGGGACTGGCGAGCAGTACTTC. It encodes CASSKRTSGTGEQYF.

The gene calls are TRBV6-1 and TRBJ1-1; D perhaps matches TRBD1 (6 bases). CDR1 MNHNS and CDR2 SASEGT come from the germline V gene. The CDR3 is 14 amino acids. V dropped 6 bases and J dropped 7 bases, with 18 bases sitting between them. CDR3 in amino acids: CASSYDGGGYEAFF. Here the CDR3 DNA reads TGTGCCAGCAGCTATGATGGAGGGGGTTATGAAGCTTTCTTT.